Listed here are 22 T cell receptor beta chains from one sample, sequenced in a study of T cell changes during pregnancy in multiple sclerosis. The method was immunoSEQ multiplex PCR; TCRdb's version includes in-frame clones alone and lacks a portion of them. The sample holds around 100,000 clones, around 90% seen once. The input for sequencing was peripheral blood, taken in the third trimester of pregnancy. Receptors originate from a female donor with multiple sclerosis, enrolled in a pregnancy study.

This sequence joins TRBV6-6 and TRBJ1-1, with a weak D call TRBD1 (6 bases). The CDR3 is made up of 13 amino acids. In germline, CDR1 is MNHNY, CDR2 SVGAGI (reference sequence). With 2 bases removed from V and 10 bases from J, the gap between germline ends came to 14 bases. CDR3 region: CASSYRQEQGAFF. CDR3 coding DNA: TGTGCCAGCAGTTACCGCCAGGAACAGGGAGCTTTCTTT.

The CDR3 loop is CASSLSGGFWTEAFF. CDR3 in DNA: TGTGCCAGCAGCTTATCAGGGGGCTTTTGGACTGAAGCTTTCTTT. The genes are TRBV11-2 and TRBJ1-1, with TRBD1 identical over 8 bases. CDR3 length: 15 residues. With V trimmed by 2 bases and J by 5 bases, 7 bases remained unmatched. Germline V gene lookup returns CDR1 SGHAT and CDR2 FQNNGV.

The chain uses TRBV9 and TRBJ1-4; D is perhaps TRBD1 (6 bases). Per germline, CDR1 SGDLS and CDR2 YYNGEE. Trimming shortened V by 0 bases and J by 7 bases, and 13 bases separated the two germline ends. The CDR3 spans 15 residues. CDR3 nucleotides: TGTGCCAGCAGCGTAGGTGGGGGGGCCGGTGAAAAACTGTTTTTT. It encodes CASSVGGGAGEKLFF.

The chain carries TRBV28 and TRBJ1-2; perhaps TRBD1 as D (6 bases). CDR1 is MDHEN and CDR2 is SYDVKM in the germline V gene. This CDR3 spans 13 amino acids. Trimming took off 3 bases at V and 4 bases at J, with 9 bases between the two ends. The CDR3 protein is CASSLYRAYGYTF. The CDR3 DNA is TGTGCCAGCAGTTTGTACAGGGCCTATGGCTACACCTTC.

CDR3 coding DNA: TGTGCCTGGAGTGGGAAAGGACTAGCGGGGGCAGAGACCCAGTACTTC. Translation gives CAWSGKGLAGAETQYF. V is TRBV30 and J is TRBJ2-5, with 13 nucleotides matching TRBD2. This CDR3 contains 16 residues. CDR1 and CDR2 (germline): GTSNPN, SVGIG (reference sequence). V lost 1 base and J lost 4; bases outside the gene matches: 6.

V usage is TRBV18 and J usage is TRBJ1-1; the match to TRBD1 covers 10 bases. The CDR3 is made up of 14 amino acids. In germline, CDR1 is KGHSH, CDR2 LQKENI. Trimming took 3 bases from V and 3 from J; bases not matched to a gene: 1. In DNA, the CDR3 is TGTGCCAGCTCACCGACAGGGGGCTACACTGAAGCTTTCTTT. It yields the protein CASSPTGGYTEAFF.

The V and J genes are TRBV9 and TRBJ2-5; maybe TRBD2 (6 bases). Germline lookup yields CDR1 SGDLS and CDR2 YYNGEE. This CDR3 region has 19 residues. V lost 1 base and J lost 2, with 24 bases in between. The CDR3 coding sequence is TGTGCCAGCAGCGTATCTCCCACCCCCACCGGGACTGGGCAAGAGACCCAGTACTTC. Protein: CASSVSPTPTGTGQETQYF.

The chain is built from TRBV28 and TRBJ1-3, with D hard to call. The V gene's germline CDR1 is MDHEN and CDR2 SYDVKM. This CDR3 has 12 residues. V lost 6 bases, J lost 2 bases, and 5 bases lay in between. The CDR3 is CASRRAGNTIYF. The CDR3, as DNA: TGTGCCAGCAGGCGGGCTGGAAACACCATATATTTT.

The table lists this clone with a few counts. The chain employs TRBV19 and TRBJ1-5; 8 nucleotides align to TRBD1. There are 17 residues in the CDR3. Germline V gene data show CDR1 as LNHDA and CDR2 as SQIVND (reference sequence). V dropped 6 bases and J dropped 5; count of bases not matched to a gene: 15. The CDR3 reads CASSPHSVTGEHQPQHF. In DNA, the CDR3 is TGTGCCAGTAGCCCCCACTCCGTGACAGGGGAGCATCAGCCCCAGCATTTT.

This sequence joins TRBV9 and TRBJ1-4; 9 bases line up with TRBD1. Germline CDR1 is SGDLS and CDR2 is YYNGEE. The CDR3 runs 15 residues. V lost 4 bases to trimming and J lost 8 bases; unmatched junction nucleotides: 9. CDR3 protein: CASSPRGQGAEKLFF. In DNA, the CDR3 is TGTGCCAGCAGCCCCCGGGGACAGGGAGCGGAAAAACTGTTTTTT.

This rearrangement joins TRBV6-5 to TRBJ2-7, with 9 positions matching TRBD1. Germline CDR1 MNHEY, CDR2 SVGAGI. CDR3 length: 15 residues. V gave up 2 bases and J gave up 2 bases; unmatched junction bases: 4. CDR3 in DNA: TGTGCCAGCAGTTACCCGGGACAGGGTGCCTACGAGCAGTACTTC. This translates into CASSYPGQGAYEQYF.

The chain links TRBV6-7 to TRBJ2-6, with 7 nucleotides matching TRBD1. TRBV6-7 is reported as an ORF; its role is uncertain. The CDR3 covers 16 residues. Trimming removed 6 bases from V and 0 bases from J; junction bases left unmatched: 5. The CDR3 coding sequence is TGTGCCAGCAGCAAGGGACAGCTCTCTGGGGCCAACGTCCTGACTTTC. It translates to CASSKGQLSGANVLTF.

CDR3 sequence reads: CASSPTHRQGEKLFF. DNA of the CDR3: TGTGCCAGTAGTCCAACCCATCGGCAGGGCGAAAAACTGTTTTTT. The chain joins TRBV19 to TRBJ1-4, with D tentatively TRBD1 (5 bases). This CDR3 is built from 15 residues. Trimming stripped 5 bases from V and 8 bases from J, with 18 bases between. CDR1 is LNHDA, CDR2 SQIVND, per germline (reference sequence).

CDR3 sequence: CASSETGTHKFF. CDR3 nucleotide sequence: TGTGCCAGCTCAGAAACAGGAACGCACAAATTCTTC. The genes are TRBV18 and TRBJ2-1, with D possibly being TRBD1 (5 bases). The CDR3 is 12 amino acids. The germline V gene encodes CDR1 KGHSH and CDR2 LQKENI. V lost 5 bases and J lost 16, with 18 bases in between.

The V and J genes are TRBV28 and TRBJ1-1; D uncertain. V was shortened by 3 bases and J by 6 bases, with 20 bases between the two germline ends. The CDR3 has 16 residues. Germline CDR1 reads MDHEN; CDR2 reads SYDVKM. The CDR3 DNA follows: TGTGCCAGCAGTTTGACCGGCCGAATCTTGGGCCCTGAAGCTTTCTTT. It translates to CASSLTGRILGPEAFF.

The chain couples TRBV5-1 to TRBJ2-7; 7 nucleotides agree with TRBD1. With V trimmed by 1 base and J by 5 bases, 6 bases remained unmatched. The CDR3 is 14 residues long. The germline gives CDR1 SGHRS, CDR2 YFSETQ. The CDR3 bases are TGCGCCAGCAGCTTGCCGGGACAGAGCCACGAGCAGTACTTC. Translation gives CASSLPGQSHEQYF.

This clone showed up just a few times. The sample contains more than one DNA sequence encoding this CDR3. The CDR3 nucleotides are TGTGCCAGCAGTGAAACGCGAGAGACCCAGTACTTC. This codes for CASSETRETQYF. V and J are TRBV6-1 and TRBJ2-5; D gene unclear. The V end lost 2 bases, the J end lost 4 bases, and 5 bases lay between the germline ends. Germline CDR1 is MNHNS and CDR2 is SASEGT. The CDR3 extends over 12 amino acids.

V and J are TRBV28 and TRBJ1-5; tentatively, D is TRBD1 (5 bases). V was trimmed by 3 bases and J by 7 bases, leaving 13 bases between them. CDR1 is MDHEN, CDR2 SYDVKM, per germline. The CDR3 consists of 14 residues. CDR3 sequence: CASSFRGGGQPQHF. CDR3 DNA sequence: TGTGCCAGCAGTTTTCGGGGGGGTGGACAGCCCCAGCATTTT.

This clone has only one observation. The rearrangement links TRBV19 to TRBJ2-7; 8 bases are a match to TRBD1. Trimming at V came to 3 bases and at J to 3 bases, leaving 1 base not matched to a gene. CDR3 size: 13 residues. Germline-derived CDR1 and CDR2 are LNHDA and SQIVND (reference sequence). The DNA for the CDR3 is TGTGCCAGTAGTATCGGACAGGGCTACGAGCAGTACTTC. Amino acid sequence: CASSIGQGYEQYF.

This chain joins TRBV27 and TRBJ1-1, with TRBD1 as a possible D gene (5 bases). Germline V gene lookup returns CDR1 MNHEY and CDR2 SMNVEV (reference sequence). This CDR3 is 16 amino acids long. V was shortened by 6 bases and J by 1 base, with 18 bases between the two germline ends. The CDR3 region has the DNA TGTGCCAGCAGCCCGACAGCGAGGAGGGGGAACACTGAAGCTTTCTTT. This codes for CASSPTARRGNTEAFF.

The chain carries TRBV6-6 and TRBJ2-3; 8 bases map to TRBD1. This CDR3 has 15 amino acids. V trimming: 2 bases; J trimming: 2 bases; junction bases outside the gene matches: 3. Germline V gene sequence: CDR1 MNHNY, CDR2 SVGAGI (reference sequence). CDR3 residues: CASSYAGQVTDTQYF. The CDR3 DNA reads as TGTGCCAGCAGTTACGCGGGACAGGTCACAGATACGCAGTATTTT.

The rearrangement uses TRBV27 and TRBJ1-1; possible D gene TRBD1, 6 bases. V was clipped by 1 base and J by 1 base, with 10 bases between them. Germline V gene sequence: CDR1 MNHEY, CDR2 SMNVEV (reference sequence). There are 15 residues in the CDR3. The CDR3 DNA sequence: TGTGCCAGCAGTTTATTAGGACAGACGAACACTGAAGCTTTCTTT. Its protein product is CASSLLGQTNTEAFF.